This entry is about one T cell receptor beta chain. This sample was taken from a study of OX40 agonist ivuxolimab in advanced cancers. V lost 3 bases to trimming and J lost 3 bases; unmatched junction nucleotides: 15. Germline V gives CDR1 SGHNT, CDR2 YYREEE (reference sequence). The CDR3 runs 18 residues. Only in-frame clones appear in the TCRdb table, and some are missing; sequencing was by immunoSEQ multiplex PCR. The data contain approximately 72,000 clones, around 88% of them singletons. The TCR sequence derives from an adult with an advanced solid tumor such as melanoma, head and neck, liver or kidney cancer. Sequenced here: CD4+ or CD8+ T cells sorted from blood, sampled in a trial of the OX40 agonist ivuxolimab. V usage is TRBV5-4 and J usage is TRBJ2-5; 9 nucleotides align to TRBD1. The CDR3 here is CASSSTTGTGIPKETQYF. DNA of the CDR3: TGTGCCAGCAGCTCAACCACCGGGACAGGGATCCCTAAAGAGACCCAGTACTTC.